The sequence of this T cell receptor beta chain was determined in a study of molecular identifiers for immune sequencing clone quantification. Overall study context: Replicates split RNA from approximately 22,000 or 94,000 naive CD8 cells five ways, and the researchers sequenced four portions.

Sorting isolated naive CD8 T cells as CD8+CD4-CCR7+CD45RA+ events. The CDR3 is 13 residues long. V lost 7 bases, J lost 2 bases, and 4 bases stayed unmatched. The germline gives CDR1 SGHAT, CDR2 FQNNGV. Remarks on this clonotype: Its specificity is not known.

TCRdb fed the PCR reads into MiXCR, producing one record per CDR3 protein. The sample yields tens of thousands of distinct CDR3 sequences, approximately 19% seen once. Regarding the study as a whole: Jurkat TCR RNA spiked in from one cell (amid some 1 million naive cells) was reportedly detectable. Clones that had above 20 RNA copies took up over 99% of effector molecules but under 1% in naive cells.

This chain joins TRBV11-2 and TRBJ2-7, with 8 nucleotides matching TRBD2. Specimen: naive CD8+ T cells from blood, with Jurkat cell RNA spiked in. Subset reported: FACS-sorted CD8+CD4-CCR7+CD45RA+ naive T cells. This sequence originates from a human donor in good health. Some libraries in this study had Jurkat cell RNA spiked in. The CDR3 nucleotides read TGTGCCAGCAACTCGGGGGGGCCCTACGAGCAGTACTTC. Its protein product is CASNSGGPYEQYF.